This paragraph covers one T cell receptor beta chain sequence. This clone was counted between two and nine times. Its antigen is still unknown. No base quality information exists; no much larger clone differs at one position. The source of the sample is a study of T cells in localized non-small cell lung cancer (dated by TCRdb to about 2020). About the full investigation: Comparing tumors with uninvolved tumor-adjacent lungs, the study looked at the T cell repertoires of 200 to 250 patients with early-stage NSCLC. The cohort was made up of 236 treatment-naive NSCLC patients whose localized lung tumors had been resected. The mean age of the NSCLC patients was just over 65 years, with about 130 men and 95 to 110 women. What the research found in general, with its limitations: Since the design was exploratory, TCR variables were selected using unadjusted p-values with no false-discovery rate correction. Longer overall survival was associated with higher blood T cell density, whereas shorter survival was associated with higher adjacent-lung clonality. Of the top 100 tumor clones, a median of approximately 60 were detected in paired uninvolved adjacent lung; around 27 were also among that lung's top 100. Uninvolved tumor-adjacent lung showed the highest T cell clonality, higher than tumor, which suggests more focused antigenic responses in the uninvolved tumor-adjacent lung. Because multi-region tumor sequencing was not performed, intratumor heterogeneity could not be ruled out.

From the germline V gene, CDR1 is SGHAT and CDR2 is FQNNGV. V is reduced by 5 bases and J by 0 bases, leaving a spacing of 10 bases between them. The CDR3 sequence holds 14 residues, the cysteine and phenylalanine included. Solely the CDR3 DNA is kept, with 42 bases framed from the first base. At diagnosis, tumor, uninvolved tumor-adjacent lung and peripheral blood were collected and then preserved as a mix of FFPE and fresh-frozen material. For TCR repertoire profiling, blood samples were analyzed in the form of peripheral blood mononuclear cells. The immunoSEQ Assay was used to sequence TCR beta CDR3 regions from DNA. In the paper's pipeline: To compute T cell density, TCR beta template counts were normalized to usable DNA, which was estimated by amplifying housekeeping genes. Richness was estimated with the preseqR package, extrapolating to 400,000 templates for PBMC samples and 120,000 templates for tissue samples. Clonality was defined by subtracting Pielou's evenness from one. Differential abundance testing on productive amino-acid clonotypes, with a minimum total count of 5 and an alpha of 0.1, was used to identify tissue-enriched TCRs. The Jaccard Index and the Morisita Overlap Index were used to measure how much the repertoires overlapped between compartments. GLIPH grouped TCR beta CDR3s together with public tetramer-defined viral CDR3s, and a viral motif had to include at least three viral sequences and show V-gene enrichment. TCRdb re-hosts the immuneACCESS table, in-frame sequences only. Its copies lack some clones; in the studies checked, an unresolved V gene accounts for under half of them, and the cause for the rest is not known. V and J calls and clone size are given by that table; D and trimming were obtained from the DNA. The sample table records some 49,000 clones; approximately 81% of these occur just once. Together, the top ten hold more than 15% of the sample.

This clonotype was obtained from a man aged 35 to 69 with stage III lung adenocarcinoma. Specimen: peripheral blood mononuclear cells, collected before any cancer treatment. The chain is encoded by TRBV11-2 joined to TRBJ2-5; no D gene call is confident. The DNA sequence reads TGTGCCAGCAGCCGCGAGTGGTACCAAGAGACCCAGTACTTC. This codes for CASSREWYQETQYF.